This T cell receptor (beta chain) was captured in a study of T cells in Graves' hyperthyroidism and ophthalmopathy. Overall study findings and caveats: In blood, most of the thyroid clonotypes expanded above 0.001 were also present.

Many counts were recorded for this clonotype. Antigen: not known. The V segment lost 3 bases and the J segment 9 bases; nucleotides outside the gene matches: 6. The germline V gene has CDR1 DFQATT and CDR2 SNEGSKA (reference sequence). The CDR3 length is 14 residues. Template material for amplifying TCR beta CDR3 regions consisted of RNA transcripts. Using the HTBI primer set, a first-round RT-PCR was run on the TCR CDR3. TCRdb re-called the multiplex PCR reads with MiXCR, one entry per CDR3 protein. The sample lists some 400,000 distinct CDR3 sequences; approximately 14% were seen once. J is TRBJ2-2 and V is TRBV20-1; the match to TRBD2 covers 11 bases. The clonotype comes from a woman aged 55-69 years with Graves' hyperthyroidism. Sequencing input: blood. This chain's CDR3 is CSARPLAGGRELFF. In DNA, the CDR3 is TGCAGTGCTAGGCCCCTAGCGGGAGGCAGGGAGCTGTTTTTT.